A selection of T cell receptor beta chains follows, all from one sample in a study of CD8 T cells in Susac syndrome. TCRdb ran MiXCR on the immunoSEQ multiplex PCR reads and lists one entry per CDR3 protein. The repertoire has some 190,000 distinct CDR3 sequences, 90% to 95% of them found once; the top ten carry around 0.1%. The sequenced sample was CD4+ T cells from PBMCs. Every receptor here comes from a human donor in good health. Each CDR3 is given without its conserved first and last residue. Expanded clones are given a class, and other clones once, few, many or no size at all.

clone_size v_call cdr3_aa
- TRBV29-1 SSFSGTEAF
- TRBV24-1 ATSETGTNYGYT
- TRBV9 ASSVGGAAYEQY
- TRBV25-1 ASSVQGRDEKLF
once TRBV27 ASSSSGQGHNEQF
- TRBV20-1 SARTQSETQY
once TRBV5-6 ASSFIAGDLSFHNEQF
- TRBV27 ASSRRQGLGLDEQY
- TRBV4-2 ASSQVLQGTEAF
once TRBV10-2 ASRAGIEPNYGYT
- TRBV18 ASSPFSLGEGTEAF
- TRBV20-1 SARTGVGYGYT
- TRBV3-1 ASSQGRDGLF
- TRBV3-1 ASSQGPAGGMRNIQY
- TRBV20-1 SARDPGQPGETQY
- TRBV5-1 ASSSGQGSNQPQH
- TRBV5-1 ASKLMDLRDTQY
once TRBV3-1 ASTRRGWGQSTQY
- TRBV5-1 ASRELIDLSSYNEQF
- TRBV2 ASSLMGGRGSGELF
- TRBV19 ASSAAGGGSPLH
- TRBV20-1 SASHSLTDTGELF
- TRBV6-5 ASSLRSSGELF
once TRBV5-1 ASSLDVGETQY
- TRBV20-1 SAVWVAGGPPYEQY
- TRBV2 ASSRTENTEAF
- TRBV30 AWSPATGGVTEAF
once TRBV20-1 SAIDRVSGYT
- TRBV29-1 SVRTGTGGETQY
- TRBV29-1 SVPTGAGETQY
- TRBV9 ASSVGTLAGEPDTQY
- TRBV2 ASSERNQGNEKLF
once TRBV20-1 SASQGVVLTTNEKLF
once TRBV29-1 SVARAGNTEAF
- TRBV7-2 ASSLSSRANTEAF
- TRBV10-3 AISGAGSEETQY
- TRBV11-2 ASSATRDRGYEQY
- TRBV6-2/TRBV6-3 ASSYRSGGNRQETQY
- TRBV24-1 ATRLAGDTGELF
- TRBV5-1 ASSLGSTGAGETQY
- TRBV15 ATSTGTGQDLTYGYT